This TCR beta chain stems from a study of blood T cell repertoires in COVID-19. Profiling relied on immunoSEQ multiplex PCR, and the TCRdb table lists in-frame clones only, not all of them. The sample lists approximately 170,000 clones; roughly 84% were seen once. V lost 0 bases and J lost 4; bases outside the gene matches: 5. CDR1 and CDR2 from the germline V gene are SGDLS and YYNGEE. The CDR3 covers 16 residues. The TCR was taken from a woman of 80 years or more with active or convalescent COVID-19. Sequenced: peripheral blood. The chain links TRBV9 to TRBJ2-5, with TRBD2 matching 11 bases. CDR3 loop: CASSVASGRWGETQYF. The CDR3 DNA is TGTGCCAGCAGCGTAGCTAGCGGGAGGTGGGGAGAGACCCAGTACTTC.